This TCR beta chain was obtained from a study of shared clonotypes between healthy human individuals. As for this clone: Its antigen is unidentified.

The donors, all of them Caucasian adults, lived in Nashville, Tennessee. Unsorted samples, those not sorted, used roughly 87 million PBMCs for genomic DNA. General observations from the study: The authors expected sequencing depth to affect clonotype sharing among donors.

Germline loops: CDR1 MNHNY, CDR2 SVGAGI (reference sequence). The CDR3 spans 13 residues. Profiled with immunoSEQ multiplex PCR; TCRdb holds only in-frame clones, not every one. The profile shows about 490,000 clones, less than 80% of them singletons. The gene calls are TRBV6-6 and TRBJ2-5; tentatively, D is TRBD1 (5 bases). The DNA matches TRBJ2-7 better at its end, which makes the J call doubtful. The sequenced sample was PBMCs. The clonotype comes from a middle-aged woman in good health. Some clones in this sample may be carry-over from other donors' samples. CDR3 protein: CASSYPTASEQYF. The CDR3 coding sequence is TGTGCCAGCAGTTACCCGACAGCCTCCGAGCAGTACTTC.